The 27 T cell receptor beta chains below come from one sample, sequenced in a study of spatial heterogeneity in lung cancer. General study results and limits: For expanded intratumoral alpha and beta TCRs, counts tracked tumor mutation counts.

Time point indicated: sample taken at primary tumor resection. The antigens of these receptors remain unknown. TCRdb re-called the 5' RACE reads through MiXCR, storing one row per CDR3 protein. The sample consists of 13,000 or so distinct CDR3 sequences, under 6% of them appearing once. Sequencing was performed on lung tumor tissue, taken at surgery. The receptor set was obtained from a male donor with early-stage non-small cell lung cancer.

Of note for this clonotype: Found in a library prepared for alpha chains, this beta chain is an off-target read, and its abundance has little meaning. The rearrangement links TRBV3-1 to TRBJ1-4, with D unresolved. The CDR3 is 16 amino acids. Trimming cost V 0 bases and J 8 bases, with 16 bases left between them. Germline assignment: CDR1 LGHDT and CDR2 YNNKEL (reference sequence). The CDR3 sequence is CASSQDLWSANEKLFF. The CDR3 DNA is TGTGCCAGCAGCCAAGATCTCTGGTCTGCGAACGAAAAACTGTTTTTT.

This clonotype was detected many times. This beta chain represents an off-target read in a library built for alpha chains; its size is of limited meaning. The genes are TRBV7-9 and TRBJ1-2; TRBD1 is a possible D gene (5 bases). The CDR3 is 14 residues long. V lost 0 bases, J lost 8 bases, and 13 bases lay in between. CDR1 is SEHNR, CDR2 FQNEAQ, per germline (reference sequence). The CDR3 bases are TGTGCCAGCAGCTTAGCGGCTTCGGGGGTAGGCTACACCTTC. Encoded protein: CASSLAASGVGYTF.

In this sample, this clonotype turned up many times. Since the library was made to target alpha chains, this beta chain is a stray read and its abundance is not meaningful. The chain carries TRBV10-3 and TRBJ1-2, with TRBD1 matching over 9 bases. CDR1 ENHRY and CDR2 SYGVKD come from the germline V gene. The V segment lost 7 bases and the J segment 8 bases; nucleotides outside the gene matches: 5. The CDR3 extends over 12 amino acids. The CDR3 reads CAITPTGGGYTF. In DNA, the CDR3 is TGTGCCATCACCCCGACAGGGGGAGGCTACACCTTC.

This clonotype was seen ten or more times. This beta chain is off target for a library built for alpha chains, so its abundance means little. The chain links TRBV11-2 to TRBJ1-5; tentative D call: TRBD1 (6 bases). Germline CDR1 is SGHAT and CDR2 is FQNNGV. The CDR3 loop spans 16 amino acids. The V end lost 2 bases, the J end lost 6 bases, and 17 bases lay between the germline ends. CDR3 residues: CASSLSAGARGQPQHF. The CDR3 DNA reads as TGTGCCAGCAGCTTAAGCGCAGGGGCAAGGGGTCAGCCCCAGCATTTT. Complete variable domain (other parts from reference TRBV11-2 and TRBJ1-5): EAGVAQSPRYKIIEKRQSVAFWCNPISGHATLYWYQQILGQGPKLLIQFQNNGVVDDSQLPKDRFSAERLKGVDSTLKIQPAKLEDSAVYLCASSLSAGARGQPQHFGDGTRLSIL.

This clonotype came up many times. Little can be read into the size of this beta chain, an off-target read in a library designed for alpha chains. The rearrangement links TRBV12-5 to TRBJ1-1; TRBD1 matches at 7 bases. From germline, CDR1 is LGHNT and CDR2 FRNRAP. The CDR3 spans 12 residues. The V and J ends lost 1 base and 10 bases, in that order; junction bases with no gene match: 3. The CDR3 DNA follows: TGTGCTAGTGGTTTGGAGACAGGGCCAGCTTTCTTT. Translated: CASGLETGPAFF.

This clonotype was counted many times. This beta chain slipped into a library made for alpha chains as a stray read, so its size is not meaningful. The chain links TRBV6-1 to TRBJ1-4; no clear D. The length of the CDR3 is 15 residues. Deletions cut 5 bases from V and 7 bases from J, with 17 bases between. Germline CDR1 MNHNS, CDR2 SASEGT. The CDR3 bases are TGTGCCAGCAGTCCCACCGAGGGAGGCGGTGAAAAACTGTTTTTT. Protein sequence: CASSPTEGGGEKLFF.

This clonotype was counted at least ten times. Because this beta chain is a stray read in a library intended to capture alpha chains, its abundance should not be given much weight. The V gene is TRBV12-3 or TRBV12-4, the J gene TRBJ2-1; maybe TRBD2 (7 bases). This CDR3 comprises 14 residues. V dropped 4 bases and J dropped 8 bases, with 15 bases sitting between them. The CDR3 coding sequence is TGTGCCAGCAGTTGGGGGGGCGCGAGGGATGAGCAGTTCTTC. This translates into CASSWGGARDEQFF.

There are a few counts of this clonotype. This beta chain is a stray read from a library made for alpha chains; its abundance is not meaningful. This rearrangement joins TRBV5-1 to TRBJ1-2; TRBD1 matches 8 bases. Unmatched junction bases numbered 7, after V lost 4 bases and J lost 2 bases. Germline V lookup: CDR1 SGHRS, CDR2 YFSETQ. This CDR3 spans 15 amino acids. The CDR3 nucleotides are TGCGCCAGCAGCCTCGGACAGGGTGCGAACTATGGCTACACCTTC. Protein product: CASSLGQGANYGYTF.

This clonotype has ten or more counts. The library was built for alpha chains, so this beta chain is an off-target read and its size means little. The chain joins TRBV4-3 to TRBJ2-5, with D tentatively TRBD2 (6 bases). The germline V gene encodes CDR1 LGHNA and CDR2 YSLEER. Trimming cost V 4 bases and J 4 bases, with 16 bases left between them. This CDR3 spans 15 amino acids. The CDR3 here is CASSPSGGVGETQYF. As DNA, the CDR3 is TGCGCCAGCAGCCCTTCAGGAGGGGTCGGAGAGACCCAGTACTTC.

This clonotype was seen many times. This beta chain was picked up by a library intended for alpha chains and is off target, so its count carries little meaning. The V gene is TRBV2, the J gene TRBJ1-1; a possible D gene is TRBD1 (6 bases). Trimming stripped 7 bases from V and 3 bases from J, with 9 bases between. Germline V gene sequence: CDR1 SNHLY, CDR2 FYNNEI. This CDR3 comprises 12 residues. DNA for the CDR3: TGTGCCAGCATGGACAGTTACACTGAAGCTTTCTTT. Its protein product is CASMDSYTEAFF.

In the case of this clonotype: One end of the junction is discordant with germline, which a read error may explain. This beta chain slipped into a library made for alpha chains as a stray read, so its size is not meaningful. The gene calls are TRBV6-5 and TRBJ1-6, with D tentatively TRBD1 (6 bases). The CDR3 is 18 residues long. From germline, CDR1 is MNHEY and CDR2 SVGAGI. The CDR3 region is CASSYSPRGDSYNSPLHF. CDR3 bases: TGTGCCAGCAGCTACTCCCCCAGGGGCGACTCCTATAATTCACCCCTCCACTTT.

This clonotype was found many times. This beta chain is a stray read from a library made for alpha chains; its abundance is not meaningful. The chain uses TRBV6-5 and TRBJ1-1; 7 nucleotides match TRBD1. Trimming took 6 bases from V and 8 from J; bases not matched to a gene: 12. This CDR3 comprises 14 residues. The V gene's germline CDR1 is MNHEY and CDR2 SVGAGI. CDR3 in DNA: TGTGCCAGCAGAAGGCCCCAGGGGGAATCAGAAGCTTTCTTT. Protein: CASRRPQGESEAFF.

This clonotype was picked up many times. With the library built for alpha chains, this beta chain is off target and its frequency is not meaningful. The chain links TRBV7-2 to TRBJ2-7; possible D gene TRBD2, 5 bases. Trimming stripped 8 bases from V and 2 bases from J, with 22 bases between. CDR1 is SGHTA, CDR2 FQGNSA, per germline. The CDR3 extends over 16 amino acids. This CDR3 reads CASFPEEARYPYEQYF. In nucleotides, the CDR3 is TGTGCCAGCTTCCCGGAGGAAGCGAGATATCCCTACGAGCAGTACTTC.

This clonotype was counted at least ten times. This beta chain is a stray sequence in a library constructed for alpha chains; its clone size is not meaningful. The chain couples TRBV2 to TRBJ1-5, with TRBD1 matching 9 bases. The V segment lost 5 bases and the J segment 7 bases; nucleotides outside the gene matches: 6. The CDR3 runs 14 residues. The germline CDR1 and CDR2 sequences are SNHLY and FYNNEI. The CDR3: CASSPDRGWQPQHF. As DNA, the CDR3 is TGTGCCAGCAGTCCGGACAGGGGCTGGCAGCCCCAGCATTTT.

Of note for this clonotype: The library was prepared for alpha chains; this beta chain is a stray read, so its frequency means little. This sequence joins TRBV7-2 and TRBJ1-1; maybe TRBD1 (5 bases). This CDR3 has 16 amino acids. V was pared by 1 base and J by 4 bases, with 16 bases between. The germline CDR1 and CDR2 sequences are SGHTA and FQGNSA. As DNA, the CDR3 is TGTGCCAGCAGCTTAGGGGCCAGGGCAGGAAGCACTGAAGCTTTCTTT. This translates into CASSLGARAGSTEAFF.

At least ten counts were recorded for this clonotype. This beta chain was picked up by a library intended for alpha chains and is off target, so its count carries little meaning. The chain carries TRBV4-1 and TRBJ2-4; unclear D gene. Germline CDR1 is MGHRA and CDR2 is YSYEKL. Between the trimmed V and J ends, which lost 2 bases and 9 bases, there was a span of 11 bases. The CDR3 has 13 amino acids. This CDR3 reads CASSQQVLGIQYF. CDR3 in DNA: TGCGCCAGCAGCCAACAGGTTTTGGGCATTCAGTACTTC.

Comment on this clonotype: A library prepared for alpha chains yielded this beta chain as an off-target read; its size is of little meaning. The chain carries TRBV6-1 and TRBJ2-5, with D maybe TRBD2 (5 bases). This CDR3 region has 14 residues. V lost 4 bases to trimming and J lost 6 bases, with 15 bases between them. Germline CDR1 is MNHNS and CDR2 is SASEGT. The CDR3 region is CASSGPTGWQTQYF. For the CDR3, the DNA is TGTGCCAGCAGTGGTCCGACGGGGTGGCAGACCCAGTACTTC.

The sample holds many counts of this clonotype. This beta chain slipped into a library made for alpha chains as a stray read, so its size is not meaningful. The gene calls are TRBV20-1 and TRBJ1-5, with D unclear. V dropped 3 bases and J dropped 1 base, with 7 bases sitting between them. The germline V gene encodes CDR1 DFQATT and CDR2 SNEGSKA (reference sequence). CDR3 length equals 13 residues. The CDR3: CSASRRSNQPQHF. The DNA of the CDR3 is TGCAGTGCTAGTAGGAGGAGCAATCAGCCCCAGCATTTT.

In this sample, this clonotype turned up many times. This beta chain is an off-target read within a library intended for alpha chains, so its frequency means little. V usage is TRBV14 and J usage is TRBJ1-1; no firm D call. The CDR3 loop spans 13 amino acids. Germline values: CDR1 SGHDN, CDR2 FVKESK. Deletions cut 2 bases from V and 0 bases from J, with 4 bases between. CDR3: CASSQTLNTEAFF. In DNA form, the CDR3 reads TGTGCCAGCAGCCAAACCTTGAACACTGAAGCTTTCTTT.

This clonotype is labeled medium-sized (0.01 to 0.1%). This beta chain appears as a stray read in a library generated for alpha chains; its size is not informative. The chain couples TRBV5-1 to TRBJ2-3; 7 bases line up with TRBD2. Trimming cost V 4 bases and J 4 bases; bases outside gene matches: 6. The germline CDR1 and CDR2 sequences are SGHRS and YFSETQ. The CDR3 has 14 amino acids. Written as DNA, the CDR3 is TGCGCCAGCAGCACCGGCGGGGGTCCAGATACGCAGTATTTT. Encoded protein: CASSTGGGPDTQYF.

As concerns this clonotype: This beta chain slipped into a library made for alpha chains as a stray read, so its size is not meaningful. The V and J genes are TRBV27 and TRBJ1-5, with D perhaps matching TRBD1 (5 bases). V lost 7 bases and J 1 base, leaving 11 bases between the germline ends. Germline values: CDR1 MNHEY, CDR2 SMNVEV (reference sequence). The CDR3 is 14 amino acids. The CDR3 nucleotides are TGTGCCAGCAAAACAGGACTCAGCAATCAGCCCCAGCATTTT. Translating gives CASKTGLSNQPQHF.

As concerns this clonotype: This beta chain is off target for a library built for alpha chains, so its abundance means little. The rearrangement uses TRBV7-2 and TRBJ2-6, with 8 bases fitting TRBD1. Trimming took 0 bases from V and 3 from J; bases not matched to a gene: 7. The CDR3 loop spans 18 amino acids. Germline V CDR1 and CDR2: SGHTA, FQGNSA. CDR3 in DNA: TGTGCCAGCAGCTTAGCGCGAGACAGGGGTTTTGGGGCCAACGTCCTGACTTTC. Amino acids: CASSLARDRGFGANVLTF.

In this sample, this clonotype turned up many times. This beta chain is a stray read from a library made for alpha chains; its abundance is not meaningful. This chain links TRBV6-6 with TRBJ1-4; possibly TRBD1 for D (5 bases). Germline loops: CDR1 MNHNY, CDR2 SVGAGI (reference sequence). V was trimmed by 2 bases and J by 8 bases, leaving 12 bases between them. The CDR3 spans 14 residues. The CDR3 sequence: CASSYARDEEKLFF. In DNA form, the CDR3 reads TGTGCCAGCAGTTACGCTCGGGACGAAGAAAAACTGTTTTTT.

This clonotype has only a few counts. This beta chain represents an off-target read in a library built for alpha chains; its size is of limited meaning. V is TRBV6-5 and J is TRBJ1-2; D is undetermined. CDR3 length equals 14 residues. With 5 bases removed from V and 0 bases from J, the gap between germline ends came to 10 bases. Germline-derived CDR1 and CDR2 are MNHEY and SVGAGI. Written as DNA, the CDR3 is TGTGCCAGCAGTCGTCGCGAGGCTAACTATGGCTACACCTTC. This codes for CASSRREANYGYTF.

This clonotype showed up just a few times. Found in a library prepared for alpha chains, this beta chain is an off-target read, and its abundance has little meaning. The rearrangement links TRBV6-2 or TRBV6-3 to TRBJ2-5; D is unclear. CDR3 length equals 13 residues. Trimming pared 2 bases from V and 2 bases from J, leaving 6 bases between. From germline, CDR1 is MNHEY and CDR2 SVGEGT. Written as DNA, the CDR3 is TGTGCCAGCAGTTACGCCGTACAAGAGACCCAGTACTTC. It codes for CASSYAVQETQYF.

This clonotype has ten or more counts. With the library built for alpha chains, this beta chain is off target and its frequency is not meaningful. This chain links TRBV11-2 with TRBJ1-2; 8 bases fit TRBD1. Trimming cost V 1 base and J 5 bases; bases outside gene matches: 6. The CDR3 is made up of 15 amino acids. The germline V gene encodes CDR1 SGHAT and CDR2 FQNNGV. This chain's CDR3 is CASSLGGQGAYGYTF. As DNA, the CDR3 is TGTGCCAGCAGCTTAGGAGGGCAGGGGGCGTATGGCTACACCTTC.

The table lists this clonotype with many counts. With the library built for alpha chains, this beta chain is off target and its frequency is not meaningful. J is TRBJ2-3 and V is TRBV5-1; D is undetermined. With 1 base removed from V and 0 bases from J, the gap between germline ends came to 6 bases. This CDR3 contains 14 residues. Germline V gene lookup returns CDR1 SGHRS and CDR2 YFSETQ. CDR3 sequence: CASSLFRSTDTQYF. The CDR3 DNA reads TGCGCCAGCAGCTTGTTCAGAAGCACAGATACGCAGTATTTT.